This is a list of T cell receptor beta chains from one sample in a study of cytomegalovirus exposure and HLA in healthy donors. The assay was immunoSEQ multiplex PCR, and TCRdb's table has in-frame clones only and misses some. This sample has 120,000 to 150,000 clones, with almost 85% found just once. The sequencing input was PBMCs. The receptors were gathered from a man under 40 in good health and CMV-seropositive. Both conserved end residues are trimmed from each CDR3. D genes are given only for firm matches. Clone size, where shown, is once, few, many, or a class for clones that have expanded.

v_gene	abundance	d_gene	CDR3aa
TRBV11-2	.	TRBD1	ASSFTGQTYEQY
TRBV18	.	.	ASSPPGQWYSGANVLT
TRBV25-1	.	.	ASSAFDGAEAF
TRBV2	.	TRBD1	ASRGQTFSNQPQH
TRBV5-4	.	.	ASSFYSGANGLT
TRBV18	.	.	ASSPDSLNEQF
TRBV5-6	.	TRBD1	ASSPGQASTDTQY
TRBV28	.	.	ASSPPGGNTEAF
TRBV28	.	TRBD1	ASRIPGQGRYERY
TRBV28	.	.	ASSFEQAAEEQY
TRBV19	.	TRBD1	ASSIAWTGREGYT
TRBV6-6	.	TRBD2	ASSPSGGTDTQY
TRBV4-1	.	TRBD1	ASSPTGGAGETQY
TRBV7-2	.	TRBD1	ASTTGLNEKLF
TRBV28	once	.	ASSTSSAWPKNSQY
TRBV5-1	.	TRBD1	ASSRLGQGTYNEQF
TRBV6-1	.	TRBD1	ASSGQGLGNEKLF
TRBV5-5	few	.	ASSFLSGANVLT
TRBV10-1	.	.	ASGGINTGELF
TRBV7-8	once	.	ASNQRQAYEQY
TRBV27	.	.	ASSPRTLYNEQF
TRBV7-9	.	.	ASSLGGETEAF
TRBV5-6	once	TRBD2	ASSLGLAGWETQY
TRBV5-5	few	TRBD2	ASSFSGGYYNEQF
TRBV2	.	TRBD2	ASILSGLAGGNTGELF
TRBV5-1	.	TRBD2	ASSLGGGSYNEQF
TRBV7-2	.	TRBD1	ASSGGQLGQPQH
TRBV28	.	TRBD1	ASSLRGDTIY
TRBV19	.	.	ASSIGDSYNSPLH
TRBV25-1	.	.	ASSDNKGMGNIQY
TRBV11-2	few	.	ASSPPGYEQY
TRBV27	.	.	ASSYGTAVGSPQH
TRBV6-5	.	TRBD1	ASRETGGGGYT
TRBV5-1	.	.	ASSHDGGPGNTIY
TRBV19	.	TRBD2	ASSWTSGYNEQF
TRBV6-5	.	.	ASSYQGNTEAF
TRBV5-1	once	TRBD1	ASSPGQGSLISSYEQY
TRBV5-1	.	.	ASSLSGGLGNTIY
TRBV28	.	.	ASSPRTPPYEQY
TRBV5-6	.	.	ASSLGGYGNTEAF
TRBV6-6	.	.	ASSGSGGGEQY
TRBV29-1	.	.	SVDLDRTRSDTQY